This T cell receptor (beta chain) was documented in a study of control samples from healthy donors and cancer patients. Sequencing was performed with immunoSEQ multiplex PCR; in TCRdb, only in-frame clones are kept and a portion is missing. The sample lists over 40,000 clones; 88% were seen once. Germline V gene data show CDR1 as SGHNT and CDR2 as YYREEE (reference sequence). CDR3 length equals 14 residues. V gave up 4 bases and J gave up 1 base, with 11 bases separating them. V gene TRBV5-4 combines with J gene TRBJ1-2, with a weak D call TRBD1 (6 bases). Sample: PBMCs. This TCR was sampled from a man aged 45 to 65 with head and neck cancer. CDR3 nucleotide sequence: TGTGCCAGCAGCCCCATACAGGGTAACTATGGCTACACCTTC. Translation gives CASSPIQGNYGYTF.